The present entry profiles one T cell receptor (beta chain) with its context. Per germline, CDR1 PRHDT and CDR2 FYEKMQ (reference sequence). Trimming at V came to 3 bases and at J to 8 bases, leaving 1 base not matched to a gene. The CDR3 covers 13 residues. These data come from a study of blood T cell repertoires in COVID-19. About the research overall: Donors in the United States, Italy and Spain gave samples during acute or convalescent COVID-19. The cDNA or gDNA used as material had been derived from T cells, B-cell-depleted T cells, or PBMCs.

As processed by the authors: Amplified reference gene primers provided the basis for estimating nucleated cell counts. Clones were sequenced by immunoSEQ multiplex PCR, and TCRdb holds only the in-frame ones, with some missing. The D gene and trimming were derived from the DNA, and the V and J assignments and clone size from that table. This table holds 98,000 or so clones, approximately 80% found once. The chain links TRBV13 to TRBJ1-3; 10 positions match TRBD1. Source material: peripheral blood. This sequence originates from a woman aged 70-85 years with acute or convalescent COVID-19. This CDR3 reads CASSFGTGDTIYF. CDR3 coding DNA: TGTGCCAGCAGCTTCGGGACAGGGGACACCATATATTTT.